This T cell receptor beta chain was captured in a study of regulatory T cells in long-lasting Graves disease. Study results and caveats: Persistent disease samples used TRBV28, TRBJ1-2 and TRBJ2-5 preferentially.

This clonotype has ten or more counts. Its antigen is not known. The time point was: newly diagnosed GD, antithyroid drugs for less than 3 months. Scientists built the TCR library using RNA that was extracted from PBMCs. Through Arm-PCR of CDR3 regions and iRepertoire HTBI primers, TCR beta libraries were built. TCRdb used MiXCR to reprocess the multiplex PCR reads, holding one entry per CDR3 protein. Of roughly 610,000 distinct CDR3 sequences listed, under 20% are singletons. Losses at the gene ends were 5 bases for V and 5 bases for J; bases not matched to a gene: 8. The CDR3 totals 15 residues. From germline, CDR1 is SEHNR and CDR2 FQNEAQ (reference sequence). The sample was also linked to a second study, of T cells in Graves' hyperthyroidism and ophthalmopathy. From that second work: Stable Graves' hyperthyroidism meant no ophthalmopathy progression within 18 months. Each diagnosis drew on symptoms, thyroxine, TRAb, thyroid ultrasound and orbital computed tomography findings.

V is TRBV7-9 and J is TRBJ2-5; 10 positions match TRBD1. The clonotype comes from a woman aged 30 to 39 with Graves disease. The sample here was peripheral blood mononuclear cells (PBMCs), taken at new diagnosis, from a patient treated with antithyroid drugs. CDR3 sequence reads: CASSARQGAGETQYF. For the CDR3, the DNA is TGTGCCAGCAGCGCTAGACAGGGGGCTGGTGAGACCCAGTACTTC.